This T cell receptor (beta chain) was retrieved from a study of yellow fever vaccine responses in identical twins. The germline V gene encodes CDR1 SQVTM and CDR2 ANQGSEA. The CDR3 spans 13 residues. Trimming at V came to 7 bases and at J to 6 bases, leaving 7 bases not matched to a gene. The study's findings and limits: Twins' vaccine T cell responses reportedly seemed partly convergent and partly personalized.

Using its own MiXCR run on the RT-PCR reads, TCRdb lists one record per CDR3 protein. Of around 17,000 distinct CDR3 sequences in the sample, approximately 82% were seen once. Turning to this clonotype: Its antigen is not identified.

Sequencing used T cells from blood (PBMCs), unsorted or a sorted subset (not recorded which), obtained before or after yellow fever vaccination (not recorded which). The sequence was collected from a woman between 18 and 29 years old who received the yellow fever vaccine. This chain joins TRBV29-1 and TRBJ2-3, with 10 bases that match TRBD2. Here the CDR3 DNA reads TGCAGCGAAGCGGGGGGGCGGGCCGATACGCAGTATTTT. It is translated as CSEAGGRADTQYF.